Following are 21 T cell receptor beta chains from one sample sequenced in a study of control samples from healthy donors and cancer patients. Method: immunoSEQ multiplex PCR; TCRdb's copy keeps in-frame clones and lacks some. The sample holds around 100,000 clones; roughly 87% are singletons and the top ten take 18%. Material for sequencing was blood. All receptors come from a woman aged 45-65 years in good health.

The genes are TRBV4-3 and TRBJ2-1; weak D call: TRBD1 (6 bases). Germline lookup yields CDR1 LGHNA and CDR2 YSLEER. The CDR3 contains 15 residues. The germline V and J ends were trimmed by 4 bases and 7 bases, with 17 bases remaining between them. The CDR3 loop is CASSPWLGTSNEQFF. CDR3 nucleotide sequence: TGCGCCAGCAGCCCTTGGTTAGGGACATCAAATGAGCAGTTCTTC.

CDR3 amino acids: CASSQDGQRGGWGTDTQYF. As DNA, the CDR3 is TGTGCCAGCAGCCAAGATGGCCAGCGGGGAGGATGGGGTACAGATACGCAGTATTTT. This sequence joins TRBV3-1 (or the pseudogene TRBV3-2) and TRBJ2-3; 7 nucleotides match TRBD2. The CDR3 extends over 19 amino acids. Trimming at V came to 0 bases and at J to 3 bases, leaving 15 bases not matched to a gene. Germline loops: CDR1 LGHDT, CDR2 YNNKEL (reference sequence).

V is TRBV24-1 and J is TRBJ1-2; 7 positions match TRBD1. Trimming cost V 5 bases and J 7 bases; bases outside gene matches: 3. The CDR3 is 12 residues long. Per germline, CDR1 KGHDR and CDR2 SFDVKD. CDR3 protein: CATSGQGVGYTF. As DNA, the CDR3 is TGTGCCACCAGTGGTCAGGGGGTTGGCTACACCTTC.

This rearrangement joins TRBV29-1 to TRBJ2-1; D gene uncertain. Germline assignment: CDR1 SQVTM and CDR2 ANQGSEA. The V gene lost 1 base and the J gene lost 6 bases, with 7 bases spanning the gap. The CDR3 sequence is 12 residues long. The CDR3: CSVEALLNEQFF. The CDR3 DNA is TGCAGCGTTGAAGCCCTACTCAATGAGCAGTTCTTC.

The chain recombines TRBV7-8 with TRBJ2-1, with D unresolved. CDR1 is SGHVS and CDR2 is FQNEAQ in the germline V gene. This CDR3 is 15 amino acids long. V lost 2 bases, J lost 0 bases, and 8 bases lay in between. The CDR3 nucleotides are TGTGCCAGCAGCTTAAATCAAATCTCCTACAATGAGCAGTTCTTC. It is translated as CASSLNQISYNEQFF.

This rearrangement joins TRBV9 to TRBJ1-2; D possibly corresponds to TRBD1 (6 bases). Looked up from germline, CDR1 is SGDLS and CDR2 is YYNGEE. Trimming took 0 bases from V and 7 from J, leaving 16 bases between them. The CDR3 has 15 amino acids. CDR3 in amino acids: CASSVDAGDRFGYTF. The CDR3 nucleotides are TGTGCCAGCAGCGTAGATGCAGGGGATCGATTTGGCTACACCTTC.

CDR3 sequence (DNA): TGTGCCAGTAGTGAGCGGGGCGGAGGGGAAAAACTGTTTTTT. Its translation: CASSERGGGEKLFF. The V call is TRBV19, the J call TRBJ1-4, with D tentatively TRBD1 (5 bases). CDR1 LNHDA and CDR2 SQIVND come from the germline V gene (reference sequence). This CDR3 has 14 residues. The germline V and J ends were trimmed by 5 bases and 8 bases, with 15 bases remaining between them.

The chain joins TRBV9 to TRBJ2-5, with D tentatively TRBD2 (7 bases). Germline V gene sequence: CDR1 SGDLS, CDR2 YYNGEE. The CDR3 runs to 16 residues. Trimming removed 0 bases from V and 5 bases from J, with 17 bases in between. DNA for the CDR3: TGTGCCAGCAGCGTAGGATCGGGGGGCCTGAGGGAGACCCAGTACTTC. Residues: CASSVGSGGLRETQYF.

This clone was detected only once. This chain joins TRBV3-1 (or the pseudogene TRBV3-2) and TRBJ1-4; D may be TRBD1 (5 bases). Trimming stripped 2 bases from V and 7 bases from J, with 20 bases between. Germline V gene data show CDR1 as LGHDT and CDR2 as YNNKEL (reference sequence). The CDR3 consists of 17 residues. This CDR3 reads CASSQRGRQGAGEKLFF. The CDR3 coding sequence is TGTGCCAGCAGCCAAAGAGGGAGGCAAGGGGCTGGTGAAAAACTGTTTTTT.

The chain is built from TRBV20-1 and TRBJ2-1; no firm D call. This CDR3 spans 11 amino acids. Germline values: CDR1 DFQATT, CDR2 SNEGSKA (reference sequence). Between the trimmed V and J ends, which lost 5 bases and 9 bases, there was a span of 11 bases. Here the CDR3 reads CSAARPPEQFF. In DNA, the CDR3 is TGCAGTGCTGCCCGACCTCCTGAGCAGTTCTTC.

This clone has just one count. V usage is TRBV18 and J usage is TRBJ1-2, with no clear D. This CDR3 is built from 12 residues. Germline V gene lookup returns CDR1 KGHSH and CDR2 LQKENI. V was clipped by 7 bases and J by 8 bases, with 14 bases between them. The CDR3 loop reads CASFIFGYGYTF. CDR3 bases: TGTGCCAGCTTCATATTTGGGTACGGCTACACCTTC.

V and J are TRBV30 and TRBJ2-7; 7 bases match TRBD1. This CDR3 spans 13 amino acids. V shed 2 bases and J 5 bases; nucleotides not matched to a gene: 6. Per germline, CDR1 GTSNPN and CDR2 SVGIG (reference sequence). In DNA, the CDR3 is TGTGCCTGGAGTAGGGCGACAGGGAACGAGCAGTACTTC. The encoded protein is CAWSRATGNEQYF. The full variable domain, with the rest looked up from reference TRBV30 and TRBJ2-7, is SQTIHQWPATLVQPVGSPLSLECTVEGTSNPNLYWYRQAAGRGLQLLFYSVGIGQISSEVPQNLSASRPQDRQFILSSKKLLLSDSGFYLCAWSRATGNEQYFGPGTRLTVT.

The rearrangement links TRBV15 to TRBJ1-1, with a weak D call TRBD1 (6 bases). There are 15 residues in the CDR3. The germline gives CDR1 LNHNV, CDR2 YYDKDF (reference sequence). The ends were cut back, 2 bases at V and 14 bases at J, with 24 bases in the middle. The CDR3 protein is CATSRPKWTDPTSFF. In DNA, the CDR3 is TGTGCCACCAGCAGACCGAAATGGACAGACCCAACTTCGTTCTTT.

The chain combines TRBV25-1 with TRBJ2-2, with 8 nucleotides matching TRBD2. The CDR3 is 12 residues long. After removal of 8 bases from V and 8 bases from J, the junction contained 4 bases not matched to a gene. Germline V gene data show CDR1 as MGHDK and CDR2 as SYGVNS. In nucleotides, the CDR3 is TGTGCCAGCCGTAGCGGGAAAGGGGAGCTGTTTTTT. Encoded protein: CASRSGKGELFF. Supplemented by reference TRBV25-1 and TRBJ2-2, the full variable domain reads EADIYQTPRYLVIGTGKKITLECSQTMGHDKMYWYQQDPGMELHLIHYSYGVNSTEKGDLSSESTVSRIRTEHFPLTLESARPSHTSQYLCASRSGKGELFFGEGSRLTVL.

The gene calls are TRBV25-1 and TRBJ1-1; D remains unclear. Germline V CDR1 and CDR2: MGHDK, SYGVNS. The CDR3 runs to 12 residues. V was pared by 3 bases and J by 8 bases, with 10 bases between. CDR3: CASSEWPDEAFF. Written as DNA, the CDR3 is TGTGCCAGCAGTGAGTGGCCGGACGAAGCTTTCTTT.

The rearrangement uses TRBV10-3 and TRBJ1-5, with D possibly being TRBD1 (5 bases). The V end lost 6 bases, the J end lost 5 bases, and 8 bases lay between the germline ends. CDR3 size: 12 residues. Per germline, CDR1 ENHRY and CDR2 SYGVKD. The CDR3 protein is CAISQQDQPQHF. CDR3 DNA sequence: TGTGCCATCAGCCAACAGGATCAGCCCCAGCATTTT.

The chain links TRBV2 to TRBJ2-5; 9 bases map to TRBD2. The V gene end was trimmed by 7 bases and the J gene end by 5 bases; junction bases not matched to a gene: 17. The CDR3 is made up of 17 amino acids. The V gene's germline CDR1 is SNHLY and CDR2 FYNNEI. DNA for the CDR3: TGTGCCAGCAAAGGGGGCTTGGCGGGAGGGCTAGGGGAGACCCAGTACTTC. Protein: CASKGGLAGGLGETQYF. Complete variable domain (other parts from reference TRBV2 and TRBJ2-5): EPEVTQTPSHQVTQMGQEVILRCVPISNHLYFYWYRQILGQKVEFLVSFYNNEISEKSEIFDDQFSVERPDGSNFTLKIRSTKLEDSAMYFCASKGGLAGGLGETQYFGPGTRLLVL.

V usage is TRBV5-1 and J usage is TRBJ2-2; D might be TRBD2 (5 bases). CDR3 length: 17 amino acids. V lost 4 bases to trimming and J lost 3 bases, with 19 bases between them. Germline CDR1 reads SGHRS; CDR2 reads YFSETQ. CDR3 sequence reads: CASSPPQAGIYTGELFF. The CDR3 DNA reads as TGCGCCAGCAGCCCTCCCCAGGCCGGGATATACACCGGGGAGCTGTTTTTT.

The V gene is TRBV24-1, the J gene TRBJ1-5; D remains ambiguous. The CDR3 loop spans 14 amino acids. The germline V and J ends were trimmed by 4 bases and 1 base, with 7 bases remaining between them. Germline V CDR1 and CDR2: KGHDR, SFDVKD. CDR3 amino acids: CATSDRHSNQPQHF. The CDR3 DNA sequence: TGTGCCACCAGTGACCGACACAGCAATCAGCCCCAGCATTTT.

The chain has TRBV21-1 and TRBJ2-4; TRBD1 is the table's D call, not checked against the DNA. TRBV21-1 is an annotated pseudogene. This CDR3 has 16 residues. This chain's CDR3 is CASSKSRDTLKNIQYF. DNA of the CDR3: TGTGCCAGCAGCAAAAGCCGGGACACCCTCAAAAACATTCAGTACTTC.

A single count supports this clone. The J gene is TRBJ2-1, the V gene TRBV4-2; the match to TRBD1 covers 10 bases. The germline V gene has CDR1 LGHNA and CDR2 YNFKEQ. The CDR3 totals 17 residues. The trim removed 1 base at V and 9 bases at J, leaving 12 bases unmatched. As DNA, the CDR3 is TGTGCCAGCAGCCAAGTCGGAGGGGGACAGGGGCGAGGTGAGCAGTTCTTC. Protein product: CASSQVGGGQGRGEQFF.